This TCR beta chain was recorded in a study of T-cell memory formation after mild COVID-19. Study-wide background: TCR clusters largely stayed donor specific. The study, taken as a whole, reports: Memory from before infection featured some responding clones, which suggests cross-reactive memory joined. Contracting CD4+ clones sat mainly in CM and EM; CD8+ in EMRA.

This clonotype was observed a handful of times. As yet, its antigen is unknown. The CDR3 covers 16 residues. With 2 bases removed from V and 3 bases from J, the gap between germline ends came to 17 bases. The germline V gene encodes CDR1 SGHAT and CDR2 FQNNGV. cDNA libraries for TCR alpha and TCR beta, carrying sample barcodes and UMIs, came from 5'RACE with constant-segment primers. In TCRdb, the 5' RACE reads were re-called with MiXCR into one record per CDR3 protein. Among 470,000 or so distinct CDR3 sequences listed, around 25% were seen once. The chain joins TRBV11-2 to TRBJ2-7; maybe TRBD1 (7 bases). The sequencing input was PBMCs or a T cell subset sorted from them (not recorded which). This sequence originates from an adult woman who had mild COVID-19 (a few samples of this study predate the infection). Cell type and time point are not known. The CDR3 spells CASSLSGGSLLYEQYF. DNA for the CDR3: TGTGCCAGCAGCTTATCAGGGGGGAGTCTCCTCTACGAGCAGTACTTC. Full variable domain (missing parts from reference TRBV11-2 and TRBJ2-7): EAGVAQSPRYKIIEKRQSVAFWCNPISGHATLYWYQQILGQGPKLLIQFQNNGVVDDSQLPKDRFSAERLKGVDSTLKIQPAKLEDSAVYLCASSLSGGSLLYEQYFGPGTRLTVT.